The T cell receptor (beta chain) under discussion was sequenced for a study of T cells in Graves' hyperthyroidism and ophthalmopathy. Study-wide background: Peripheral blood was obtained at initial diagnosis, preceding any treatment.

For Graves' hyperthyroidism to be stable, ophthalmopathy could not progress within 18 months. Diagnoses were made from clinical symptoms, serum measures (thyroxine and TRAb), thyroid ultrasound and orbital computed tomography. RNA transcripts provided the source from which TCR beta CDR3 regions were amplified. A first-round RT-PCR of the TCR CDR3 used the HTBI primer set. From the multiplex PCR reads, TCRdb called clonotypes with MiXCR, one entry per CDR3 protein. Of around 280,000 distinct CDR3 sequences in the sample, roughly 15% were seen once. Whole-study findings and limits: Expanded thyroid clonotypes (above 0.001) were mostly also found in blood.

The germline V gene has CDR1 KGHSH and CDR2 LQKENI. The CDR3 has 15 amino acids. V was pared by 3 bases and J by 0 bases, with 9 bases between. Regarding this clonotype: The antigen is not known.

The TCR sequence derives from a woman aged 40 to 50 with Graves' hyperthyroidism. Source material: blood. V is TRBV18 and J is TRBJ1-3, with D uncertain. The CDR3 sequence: CASSPDTSSGNTIYF. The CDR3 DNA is TGTGCCAGCTCACCCGACACAAGCTCTGGAAACACCATATATTTT.